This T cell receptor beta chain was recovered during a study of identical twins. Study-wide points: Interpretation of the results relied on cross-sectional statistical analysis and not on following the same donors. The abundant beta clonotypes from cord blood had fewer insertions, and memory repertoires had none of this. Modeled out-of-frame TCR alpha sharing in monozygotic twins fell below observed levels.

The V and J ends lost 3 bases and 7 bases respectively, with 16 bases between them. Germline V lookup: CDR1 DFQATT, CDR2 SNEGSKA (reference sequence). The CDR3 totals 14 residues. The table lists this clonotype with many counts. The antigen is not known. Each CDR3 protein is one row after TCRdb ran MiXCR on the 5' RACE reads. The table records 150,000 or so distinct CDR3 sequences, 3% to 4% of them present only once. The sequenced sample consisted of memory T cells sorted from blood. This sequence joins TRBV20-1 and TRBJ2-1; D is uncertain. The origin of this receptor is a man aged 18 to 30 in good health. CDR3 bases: TGCAGTGCTAGTGATTTTTTGCGTGGGAATGAGCAGTTCTTC. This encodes CSASDFLRGNEQFF.